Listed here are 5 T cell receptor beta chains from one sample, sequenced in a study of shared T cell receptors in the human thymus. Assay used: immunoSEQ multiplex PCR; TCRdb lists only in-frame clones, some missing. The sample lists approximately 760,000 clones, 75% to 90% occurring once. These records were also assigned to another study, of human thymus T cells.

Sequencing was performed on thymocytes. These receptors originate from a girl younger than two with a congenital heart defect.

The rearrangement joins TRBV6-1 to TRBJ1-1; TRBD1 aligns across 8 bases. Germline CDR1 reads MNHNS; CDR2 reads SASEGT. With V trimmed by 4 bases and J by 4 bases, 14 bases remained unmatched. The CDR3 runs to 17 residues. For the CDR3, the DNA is TGTGCCAGCAGTGGAAGCCTACAGGGGGTCCAGGGCACTGAAGCTTTCTTT. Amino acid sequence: CASSGSLQGVQGTEAFF.

DNA of the CDR3: TGTGCCACCAGCAGACGTCGGGACACCCCCTACGAGCAGTACTTC. This sequence encodes CATSRRRDTPYEQYF. The chain is built from TRBV15 and TRBJ2-7; perhaps TRBD1 as D (6 bases). This CDR3 has 15 residues. V dropped 2 bases and J dropped 2 bases, with 13 bases sitting between them. Germline assignment: CDR1 LNHNV and CDR2 YYDKDF (reference sequence).

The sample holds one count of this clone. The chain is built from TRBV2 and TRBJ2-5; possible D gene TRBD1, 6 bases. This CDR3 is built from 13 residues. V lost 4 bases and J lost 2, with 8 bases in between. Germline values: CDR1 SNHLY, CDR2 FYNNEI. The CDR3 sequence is CASSGTVQETQYF. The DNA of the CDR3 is TGTGCCAGCAGTGGGACAGTTCAAGAGACCCAGTACTTC.

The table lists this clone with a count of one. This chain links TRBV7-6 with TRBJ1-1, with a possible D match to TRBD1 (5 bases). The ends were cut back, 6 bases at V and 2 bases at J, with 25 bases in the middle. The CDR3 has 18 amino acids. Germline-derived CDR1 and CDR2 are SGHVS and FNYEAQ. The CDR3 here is CASSYNSGTDERNTEAFF. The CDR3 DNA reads TGTGCCAGCAGTTACAACAGCGGGACCGACGAGCGAAACACTGAAGCTTTCTTT. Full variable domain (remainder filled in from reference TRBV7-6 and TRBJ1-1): GAGVSQSPRYKVTKRGQDVALRCDPISGHVSLYWYRQALGQGPEFLTYFNYEAQQDKSGLPNDRFSAERPEGSISTLTIQRTEQRDSAMYRCASSYNSGTDERNTEAFFGQGTRLTVV.

In nucleotides, the CDR3 is TGTGCCAGCAAGCTTATCTCCAGGGCCACAGATACGCAGTATTTT. Residues: CASKLISRATDTQYF. The V gene is TRBV7-6, the J gene TRBJ2-3; D perhaps matches TRBD1 (5 bases). This CDR3 region has 15 residues. V gave up 7 bases and J gave up 2 bases, with 16 bases separating them. Per germline, CDR1 SGHVS and CDR2 FNYEAQ.